This paragraph reports one T cell receptor beta chain. This entry is derived from a study of blood T cell repertoires in COVID-19. Study at large: PBMCs, B-cell-depleted T cells, or T cells provided the cDNA or gDNA that made up the material.

Under the authors' procedure: Counts of nucleated cells, estimated from reference gene primer amplification, were obtained. Libraries were prepared by immunoSEQ multiplex PCR; TCRdb keeps only in-frame clonotypes and omits some of them. V, J and clone size derive from that table, while D and trimming were established from the DNA sequence. The sample has more than 250,000 clones; about 83% are singletons. Sequenced: peripheral blood. This receptor was obtained from a woman aged 45-59 years with acute or convalescent COVID-19.

CDR3 region: CASSLPREEGEQYF. The DNA for the CDR3 is TGTGCCAGCAGTTTACCTAGAGAGGAAGGAGAGCAGTACTTC. The rearrangement links TRBV28 to TRBJ2-7; D is undetermined. Trimming left V 2 bases short and J 7 bases short, with 15 bases between. The CDR3 spans 14 residues. Germline-derived CDR1 and CDR2 are MDHEN and SYDVKM.